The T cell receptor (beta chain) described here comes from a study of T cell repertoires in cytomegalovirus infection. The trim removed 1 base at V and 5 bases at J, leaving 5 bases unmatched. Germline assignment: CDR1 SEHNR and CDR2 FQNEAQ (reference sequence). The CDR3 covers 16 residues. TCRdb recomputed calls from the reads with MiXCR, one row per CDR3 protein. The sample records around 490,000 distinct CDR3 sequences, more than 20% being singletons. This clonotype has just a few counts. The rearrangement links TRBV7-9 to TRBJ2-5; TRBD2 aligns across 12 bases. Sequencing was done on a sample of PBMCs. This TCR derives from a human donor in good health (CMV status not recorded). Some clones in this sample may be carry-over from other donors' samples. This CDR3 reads CASSLGASGRAETQYF. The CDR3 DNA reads TGTGCCAGCAGCTTAGGAGCTAGCGGGAGGGCGGAGACCCAGTACTTC. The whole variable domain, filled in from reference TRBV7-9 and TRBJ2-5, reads DTGVSQNPRHKITKRGQNVTFRCDPISEHNRLYWYRQTLGQGPEFLTYFQNEAQLEKSRLLSDRFSAERPKGSFSTLEIQRTEQGDSAMYLCASSLGASGRAETQYFGPGTRLLVL.